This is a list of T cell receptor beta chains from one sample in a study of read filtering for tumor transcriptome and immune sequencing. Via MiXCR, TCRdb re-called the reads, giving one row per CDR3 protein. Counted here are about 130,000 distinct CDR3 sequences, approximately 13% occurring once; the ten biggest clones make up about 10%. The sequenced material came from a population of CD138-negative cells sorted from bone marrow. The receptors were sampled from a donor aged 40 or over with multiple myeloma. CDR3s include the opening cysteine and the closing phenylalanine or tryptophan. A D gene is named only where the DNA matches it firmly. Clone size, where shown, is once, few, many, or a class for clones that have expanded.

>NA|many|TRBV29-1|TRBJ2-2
TGCAGGGACGCCACCGGGGAGCTGTTTTTT
CRDATGELFF
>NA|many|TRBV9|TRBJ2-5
TGTGCCAGCAGCGTAGCTCACCCAGAGACCCAGTACTTC
CASSVAHPETQYF
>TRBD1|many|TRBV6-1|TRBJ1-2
TGTGCCACCTCCAAGGGGGACAGGGGGTTTGGCTACACCTTC
CATSKGDRGFGYTF
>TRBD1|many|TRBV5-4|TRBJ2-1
TGTGCCAGCAGCCTTGGGACAGAGGGCATGGATGAGCAGTTCTTC
CASSLGTEGMDEQFF
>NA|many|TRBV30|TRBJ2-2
TGTGCCTGGAGTGAGGGACACCTCACCGGGGAGCTGTTTTTT
CAWSEGHLTGELFF
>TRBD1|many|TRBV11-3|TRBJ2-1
TGTGCCAGCAGCTCAAGACAGGGGGCTTACAATGAGCAGTTCTTC
CASSSRQGAYNEQFF
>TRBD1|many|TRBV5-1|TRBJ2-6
TGCGCCAGCAGCTTGAGTAGTAGGGCAGGGGGCCTTTCTGGGGCCAACGTCCTGACTTTC
CASSLSSRAGGLSGANVLTF
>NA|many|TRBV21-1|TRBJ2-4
TGTGCCGGTAGCGGGAGAGGGGGGCAGATCAAAAACATTCAGTACTTC
CAGSGRGGQIKNIQYF
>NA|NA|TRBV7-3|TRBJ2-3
TGTGCCAGCAGCTTAACGCCTACAGATACGCAGTATTTT
CASSLTPTDTQYF
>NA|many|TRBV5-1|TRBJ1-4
TGCGCCAGCAGCTTGGAGCGGGGCAGAAATGAAAAACTGTTTTTT
CASSLERGRNEKLFF
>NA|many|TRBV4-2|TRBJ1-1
TGTGCCAGCAGCCAAGATCGGGGCAGGGCGAACACTGAAGCTTTCTTT
CASSQDRGRANTEAFF
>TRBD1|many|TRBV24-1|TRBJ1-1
TGTGCCACCAGTGATTCAGGGGGCCTGGGTAAGGCTGAAGCTTTCTTT
CATSDSGGLGKAEAFF
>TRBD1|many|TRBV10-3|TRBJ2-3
TGTGCCATCAGCGGACAGGGGGACACAGATACGCAGTATTTT
CAISGQGDTDTQYF
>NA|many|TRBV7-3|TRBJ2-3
TGTGCCAGCAGCCCCCAAGGGGCAGATACGCAGTATTTT
CASSPQGADTQYF
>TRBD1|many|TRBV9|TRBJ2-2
TGTGCCAGCAGCCTAGAGGACAGGCCCCCCGGGGAGCTGTTTTTT
CASSLEDRPPGELFF
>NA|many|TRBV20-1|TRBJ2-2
TGCAGTGCTAGAGACGCGGTATCGAACACCGGGGAGCTGTTTTTT
CSARDAVSNTGELFF
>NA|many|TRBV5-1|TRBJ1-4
TGCGCCAGCAGTCGATCCGGGCCCGAAGGGGAAAAACTGTTTTTT
CASSRSGPEGEKLFF
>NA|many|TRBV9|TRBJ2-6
TGTGCCAGCAGCTCAAAAAGCTCTGGGGCCAACGTCCTGACTTTC
CASSSKSSGANVLTF
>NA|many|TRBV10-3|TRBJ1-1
TGTGCCATCAGTGAGTCAGGCCAGGGGACTGAAGCTTTCTTT
CAISESGQGTEAFF
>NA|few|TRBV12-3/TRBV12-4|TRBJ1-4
TGTGCCAGCAGCTTACAGAGAGGTGGTGAAAAACTGTTTTTT
CASSLQRGGEKLFF
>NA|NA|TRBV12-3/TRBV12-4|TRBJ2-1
TGTGCCAGTTGGGGGACTGTCTCCTACAATGAGCAGTTCTTC
CASWGTVSYNEQFF
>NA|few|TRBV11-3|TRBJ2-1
TGTGCCAGCAGCTTAGATGGCGGAAAAAGCTACAATGAGCAGCTCTTC
CASSLDGGKSYNEQLF
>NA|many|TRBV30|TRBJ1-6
TGTGCCTGGAGTACCGACTATAATTCACCCCTCCACTTT
CAWSTDYNSPLHF
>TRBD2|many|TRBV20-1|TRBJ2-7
TGCAGTGCCGGACTAGCGGGAATCGAGCAGTACTTC
CSAGLAGIEQYF
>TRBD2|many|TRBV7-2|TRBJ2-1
TGTGCCAGCAGCTTAAGCGGGGCCCCTGACAATGAGCAGTTCTTC
CASSLSGAPDNEQFF
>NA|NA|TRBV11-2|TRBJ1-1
TGTGCCAGCAGCTTAGTTATATCCCGGGCTTTCTTT
CASSLVISRAFF
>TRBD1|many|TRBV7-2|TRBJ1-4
TGTGCCAGCAGCTTGAGACAGGGGTCAGCTAATGAAAAACTGTTTTTT
CASSLRQGSANEKLFF
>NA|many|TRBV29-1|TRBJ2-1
TGCAGCGTTGAGGGGGGCGAGAATACAGGTTACAATGAGCAGTTCTTC
CSVEGGENTGYNEQFF
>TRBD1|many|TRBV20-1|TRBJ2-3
TGCAGTGCCAAAGGGACAGTCGGGACAGATACGCAGTATTTT
CSAKGTVGTDTQYF
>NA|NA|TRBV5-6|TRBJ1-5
TGTGCCAGCAGCCCCGGCGCCGGGGCCAATCAGCCCCAGCATTTT
CASSPGAGANQPQHF
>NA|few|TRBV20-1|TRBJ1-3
TGCAGTGCTAGATCGGACTCAGGAAACACCATATATTTT
CSARSDSGNTIYF
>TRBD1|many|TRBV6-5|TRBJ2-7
TGTGCCAGCAGTTACTCAAAGAGGGACAGCTATTCGTACGAGCAGTACTTC
CASSYSKRDSYSYEQYF
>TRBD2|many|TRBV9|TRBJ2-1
TGTGCCAGCACTGTTGGGACTAGCGGGGTCAATGAGCAGTTCTTC
CASTVGTSGVNEQFF
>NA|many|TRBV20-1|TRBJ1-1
TGCAGTGCTAGAGGGACACCGGAGACCGAAGCTTTCTTT
CSARGTPETEAFF
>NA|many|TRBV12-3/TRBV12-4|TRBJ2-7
TGTGCCAGCAGTGGACGCAAGGGTTGGGACGAGCAGTACTTC
CASSGRKGWDEQYF
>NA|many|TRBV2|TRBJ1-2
TGTGCCAGCAGTGAGGACACAAACTATGGCTACACCTTC
CASSEDTNYGYTF
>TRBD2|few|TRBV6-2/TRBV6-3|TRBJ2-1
TGTGCCAGCAGTTCTAGCGGGGATTACAATGAGCAGTTCTTC
CASSSSGDYNEQFF
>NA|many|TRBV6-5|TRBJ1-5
TGTGCCAGCAGCACCGGTGAGCAGCCCCAGCATTTT
CASSTGEQPQHF
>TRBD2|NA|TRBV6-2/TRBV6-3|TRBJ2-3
TGTGCCAGCAGTTTTAGCGGGGAGGGAGATACGCAGTATTTT
CASSFSGEGDTQYF
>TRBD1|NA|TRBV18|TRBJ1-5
TGTGCCAGCTCAGCACAGGGGACACAAAATCAGCCCCAGCATTTT
CASSAQGTQNQPQHF
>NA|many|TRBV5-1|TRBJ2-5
TGCGCCAGCAGCTTGTCGTTGGGGGAGACCCAGTACTTC
CASSLSLGETQYF
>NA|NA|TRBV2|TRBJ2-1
TGTGCCAGCAGTCCCAGCCTACGGGGTAGTGGGCAGTTCTTC
CASSPSLRGSGQFF
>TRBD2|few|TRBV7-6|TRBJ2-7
TGTGCCAGCAGCCCCCGTTCAGCGGGAAACGGGGGCTACGAGCAGTACTTC
CASSPRSAGNGGYEQYF
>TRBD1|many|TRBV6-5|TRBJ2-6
TGTGCCAGCAGTCCCCATTGGACAGGCGGAAGACGCTCTGGGGCCAATGTCCTGACTTTC
CASSPHWTGGRRSGANVLTF
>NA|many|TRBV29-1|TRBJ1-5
TGCAGCGTTATGGAGTTGGACAATCAGCCCCAGCATTTT
CSVMELDNQPQHF
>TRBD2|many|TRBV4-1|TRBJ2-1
TGCGCCAGCAGCCAAGTGGCTAGCGGGGGGGCCATGTCCTACAATGAGCAGTTCTTC
CASSQVASGGAMSYNEQFF
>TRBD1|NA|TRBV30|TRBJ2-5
TGTGCCTGGTCACAGGGGCGCGAGACCCAGTACTTC
CAWSQGRETQYF
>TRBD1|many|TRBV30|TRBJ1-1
TGTGCCTGGAGTGACAGGGGCACTGAAGCTTTCTTT
CAWSDRGTEAFF
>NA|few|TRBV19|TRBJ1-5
TGTGCCAGTAGTATACAAGGGGGAAATCAGCCCCAGCATTTT
CASSIQGGNQPQHF
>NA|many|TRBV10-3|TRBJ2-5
TGTGCCATCAGTGCAGACAGCGAGGAGACCCAGTACTTC
CAISADSEETQYF
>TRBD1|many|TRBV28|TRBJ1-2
TGTGCCAGCATCCCTCCGACTGGGGACAGTAGAAATGGCTACACCTTC
CASIPPTGDSRNGYTF
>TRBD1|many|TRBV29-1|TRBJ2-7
TGCAGCGGCCTCCGGGACAGGGGTGGCGAGCAGTACTTC
CSGLRDRGGEQYF
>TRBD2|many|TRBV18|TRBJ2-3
TGTGCCAGCTCACCACCGTTAGCGGGGGGCACAGATACGCAGTATTTT
CASSPPLAGGTDTQYF
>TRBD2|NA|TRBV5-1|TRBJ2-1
TGCGCCAGCAGCCCGAGGACTAGCGGGGCTCCCGTGAATGAGCAGTTCTTC
CASSPRTSGAPVNEQFF
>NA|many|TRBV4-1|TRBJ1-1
TGCGCCAGCAGCCAAGTACAGTCTTCTGAAGCTTTCTTT
CASSQVQSSEAFF
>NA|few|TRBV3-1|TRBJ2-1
TGTGCCAGCAGCCAAGTCGGTGGGCGGGGAAGACTTTCCTACAATGAGCAGTTCTTC
CASSQVGGRGRLSYNEQFF
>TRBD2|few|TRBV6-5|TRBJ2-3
TGTGCCAGCACTGACGGGGGGGTTCGGGATACGCAGTATTTT
CASTDGGVRDTQYF